The 4 T cell receptor beta chains given below trace back to one sample, sequenced in a study of cytomegalovirus exposure and HLA in healthy donors. It was with 60 Vbeta and 13 Jbeta primers that the PCR ran. Only in-frame clones appear in the TCRdb table, and some are missing; sequencing was by immunoSEQ multiplex PCR. Altogether 150,000 to 200,000 clones are present, around 80% being singletons, with the ten largest covering 1.4% to 1.5%. Sequencing used PBMCs. The receptors shown here come from a woman aged 30 to 39 in good health and CMV-seropositive.

The rearrangement uses TRBV30 and TRBJ2-7; TRBD2 agrees at 7 bases. From germline, CDR1 is GTSNPN and CDR2 SVGIG (reference sequence). There are 13 residues in the CDR3. V lost 3 bases, J lost 4 bases, and 6 bases stayed unmatched. In DNA form, the CDR3 reads TGTGCCTGGAGAGGCGGGAGTGCTTACGAGCAGTACTTC. Translation gives CAWRGGSAYEQYF.

J is TRBJ1-5 and V is TRBV18; 7 bases align to TRBD1. V gave up 6 bases and J gave up 6 bases; unmatched junction bases: 20. Germline CDR1 KGHSH, CDR2 LQKENI. The CDR3 totals 18 residues. As DNA, the CDR3 is TGTGCCAGCTCCCCAAAGCCTGGCGAGGGGGCGGTTCGTCAGCCCCAGCATTTT. Protein product: CASSPKPGEGAVRQPQHF.

V usage is TRBV6-5 and J usage is TRBJ2-5; D might be TRBD1 (6 bases). This CDR3 comprises 16 residues. The germline V gene encodes CDR1 MNHEY and CDR2 SVGAGI. V lost 0 bases to trimming and J lost 5 bases, with 16 bases between them. The CDR3 sequence: CASSYSVNRAPETQYF. The CDR3 nucleotides read TGTGCCAGCAGTTACTCGGTCAACAGGGCCCCGGAGACCCAGTACTTC.

The chain recombines TRBV28 with TRBJ1-5, with 7 bases matching TRBD1. The CDR3 runs to 14 residues. Looked up from germline, CDR1 is MDHEN and CDR2 is SYDVKM. V lost 9 bases, J lost 4 bases, and 9 bases stayed unmatched. The CDR3, as DNA: TGTGCCAGTACACTGGGACAGCATAATCAGCCCCAGCATTTT. Amino acid sequence: CASTLGQHNQPQHF.